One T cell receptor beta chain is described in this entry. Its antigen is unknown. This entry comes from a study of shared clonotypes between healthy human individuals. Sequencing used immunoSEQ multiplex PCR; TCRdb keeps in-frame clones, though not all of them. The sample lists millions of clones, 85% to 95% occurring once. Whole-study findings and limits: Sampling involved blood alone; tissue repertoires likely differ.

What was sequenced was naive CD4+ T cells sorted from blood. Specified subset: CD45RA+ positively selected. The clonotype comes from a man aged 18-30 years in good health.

In nucleotides, the CDR3 is TGTGCCTGGAGCGGGACAGGGGTGAGCACAGATACGCAGTATTTT. As protein: CAWSGTGVSTDTQYF. V usage is TRBV30 and J usage is TRBJ2-3; TRBD1 aligns across 10 bases. The germline V gene encodes CDR1 GTSNPN and CDR2 SVGIG (reference sequence). The V gene end was trimmed by 3 bases and the J gene end by 0 bases; junction bases not matched to a gene: 3. This CDR3 spans 15 amino acids.